These 20 T cell receptor beta chains share one sample of origin, sequenced in a study of T-cell memory formation after mild COVID-19 (dated by TCRdb to about 2021). The library was obtained by 5' RACE. Sequencer: Illumina NovaSeq 6000. The public sequencing data were trimmed at Q25 with fastp and processed into clonotypes with MiXCR by TCRdb, which kept only in-frame beta chains. Here each entry gathers all rows of one CDR3 protein and keeps the most common genes and DNA. The sample has 300,000 to 400,000 distinct CDR3 sequences on record, 10% to 15% of them singletons. About 22% of the sample goes to the ten largest clones. Specimen: PBMCs or a T cell subset sorted from them (not recorded which). These TCRs come from a man between 18 and 35 years old who had mild COVID-19 (a few samples of this study predate the infection). The sample titles of this study are shuffled in the database, so cell type and time point are left out; the donor was told from shared clones.

This chain connects TRBV7-2 to TRBJ2-1; TRBD2 matches at 7 bases. Germline CDR1 SGHTA, CDR2 FQGNSA. The CDR3 is 15 amino acids. V was pared by 8 bases and J by 4 bases, with 11 bases of the junction left unmatched. The CDR3 is CASSSVGGGYNEQFF. In DNA, the CDR3 is TGTGCCAGCTCCTCTGTGGGGGGGGGATACAATGAGCAGTTCTTC.

This clonotype was recorded at least ten times. The rearrangement links TRBV5-1 to TRBJ2-1, with 8 bases matching TRBD1. Looked up from germline, CDR1 is SGHRS and CDR2 is YFSETQ. The J segment lost 8 bases and the V segment lost 3 bases, leaving 10 bases of the junction unmatched. The CDR3 is made up of 15 amino acids. CDR3 nucleotides: TGCGCCAGCAGCTCCCACGGGAGCAGGGGGCATGAGCAGTTCTTC. The encoded protein is CASSSHGSRGHEQFF.

The chain links TRBV24-1 to TRBJ1-2; weak D call: TRBD1 (6 bases). The CDR3 is 16 amino acids. Germline assignment: CDR1 KGHDR and CDR2 SFDVKD. Trimming shortened V by 3 bases and J by 3 bases, and 16 bases separated the two germline ends. The CDR3 region has the DNA TGTGCCACCAGTGATGGTCAGGGGACCTCCTACTATGGCTACACCTTC. Translating it yields CATSDGQGTSYYGYTF.

The chain uses TRBV4-3 and TRBJ1-6; D not certain. V lost 1 base to trimming and J lost 1 base, with 8 bases between them. The CDR3 is 16 residues long. Per the germline V gene, CDR1 is LGHNA and CDR2 is YSLEER. CDR3 amino acids: CASSQGGGSYNSPLHF. The CDR3, as DNA: TGCGCCAGCAGCCAAGGGGGTGGATCCTATAATTCACCCCTCCACTTT.

This clonotype was counted only a few times. The chain joins TRBV5-6 to TRBJ2-1, with D perhaps TRBD2 (6 bases). Germline values: CDR1 SGHDT, CDR2 YYEEEE. The V end was cut by 1 base, the J end by 14 bases, with 16 bases between. The CDR3 sequence is 13 residues long. CDR3 in amino acids: CASSLTSSGGKFF. The DNA of the CDR3 is TGTGCCAGCAGCTTGACTAGCTCTGGCGGGAAGTTCTTC.

This clonotype has a count of ten or more. J is TRBJ2-2 and V is TRBV4-1, with D maybe TRBD2 (7 bases). The V end lost 1 base, the J end lost 5 bases, and 14 bases lay between the germline ends. The CDR3 is made up of 16 amino acids. From germline, CDR1 is MGHRA and CDR2 YSYEKL. The CDR3 coding sequence is TGCGCCAGCAGCCAAGGTTTACAGGGAGGGACCGGGGAGCTGTTTTTT. This translates into CASSQGLQGGTGELFF.

The chain is built from TRBV5-1 and TRBJ1-1; 10 bases match TRBD1. With 0 bases clipped from V and 5 bases from J, the junction kept 10 bases outside the gene matches. The CDR3 runs 17 residues. Germline assignment: CDR1 SGHRS and CDR2 YFSETQ. The CDR3 region is CASSLDEGDRGRTEAFF. As DNA, the CDR3 is TGCGCCAGCAGCTTGGACGAGGGGGACAGGGGTAGGACTGAAGCTTTCTTT.

This clonotype was picked up a small number of times. The chain has TRBV6-2 or TRBV6-3 and TRBJ2-6; D perhaps matches TRBD2 (5 bases). The germline V and J ends were trimmed by 10 bases and 2 bases, with 27 bases remaining between them. Germline values: CDR1 MNHEY, CDR2 SVGEGT. The CDR3 extends over 19 amino acids. CDR3 loop: CATSTRDSGRTAGANVLTF. Here the CDR3 DNA reads TGTGCCACCTCAACCCGGGATTCGGGCAGAACAGCTGGGGCCAACGTCCTGACTTTC.

Only a few counts were recorded for this clonotype. The chain is built from TRBV28 and TRBJ1-2; D ambiguous. CDR1 and CDR2 from the germline V gene are MDHEN and SYDVKM. V was trimmed by 2 bases and J by 8 bases, leaving 15 bases between them. The CDR3 consists of 14 residues. This chain's CDR3 is CASSLAPVLGGYTF. In nucleotides, the CDR3 is TGTGCCAGCAGTTTAGCCCCGGTCCTCGGGGGCTACACCTTC.

This clonotype was detected a few times. The V call is TRBV11-2, the J call TRBJ1-1, with 12 bases matching TRBD1. This CDR3 has 19 residues. Trimming removed 5 bases from V and 0 bases from J; junction bases left unmatched: 13. From germline, CDR1 is SGHAT and CDR2 FQNNGV. The CDR3 loop reads CASSVRGGQGAPVNTEAFF. The CDR3 region has the DNA TGTGCCAGCAGCGTTCGAGGGGGACAGGGGGCCCCGGTGAACACTGAAGCTTTCTTT. Together with reference TRBV11-2 and TRBJ1-1, the CDR3 gives the full variable domain: EAGVAQSPRYKIIEKRQSVAFWCNPISGHATLYWYQQILGQGPKLLIQFQNNGVVDDSQLPKDRFSAERLKGVDSTLKIQPAKLEDSAVYLCASSVRGGQGAPVNTEAFFGQGTRLTVV.

J is TRBJ2-5 and V is TRBV6-6; D may be TRBD2 (5 bases). The germline V gene encodes CDR1 MNHNY and CDR2 SVGAGI (reference sequence). Trimming took 5 bases from V and 5 from J, leaving 18 bases between them. The CDR3 has 15 amino acids. CDR3 amino acids: CASSQEDPLVETQYF. The CDR3 nucleotides are TGTGCCAGCAGTCAGGAGGACCCCTTGGTGGAGACCCAGTACTTC.

The chain joins TRBV11-2 to TRBJ2-7; D possibly corresponds to TRBD1 (6 bases). Germline V gives CDR1 SGHAT, CDR2 FQNNGV. This CDR3 has 13 residues. V lost 0 bases and J lost 7, with 10 bases in between. The CDR3, as DNA: TGTGCCAGCAGCTTAGATACAGGGCCGGAGCAGTACTTC. Protein product: CASSLDTGPEQYF.

The gene calls are TRBV7-9 and TRBJ2-3, with TRBD2 matching over 10 bases. The CDR3 is 20 amino acids. Germline loops: CDR1 SEHNR, CDR2 FQNEAQ (reference sequence). V gave up 4 bases and J gave up 5 bases; unmatched junction bases: 21. This CDR3 reads CASSSPLAGHQGWSGDTQYF. The DNA for the CDR3 is TGTGCCAGCAGCTCACCACTAGCGGGGCACCAGGGATGGAGTGGAGATACGCAGTATTTT.

The rearrangement links TRBV7-9 to TRBJ1-1; tentative D call: TRBD1 (5 bases). V was shortened by 0 bases and J by 5 bases, with 13 bases between the two germline ends. The CDR3 sequence is 15 residues long. From germline, CDR1 is SEHNR and CDR2 FQNEAQ (reference sequence). The DNA for the CDR3 is TGTGCCAGCAGCTTAGCGCTTTCGTGGGGGACTGAAGCTTTCTTT. This gives the protein CASSLALSWGTEAFF.

This clonotype was seen a handful of times. CDR3 sequence (DNA): TGTGCCAGCAGCTCCCAAGGGGTCGGCTACTACGAGCAGTACGTC. Amino acid sequence: CASSSQGVGYYEQYV. The rearrangement joins TRBV7-9 to TRBJ2-7; TRBD1 might be the D (5 bases). Germline loops: CDR1 SEHNR, CDR2 FQNEAQ (reference sequence). The CDR3 is 15 amino acids. Trimming removed 4 bases at V and 3 bases at J, with 16 bases between.

V usage is TRBV6-6 and J usage is TRBJ1-1; 8 bases map to TRBD1. CDR1 MNHNY and CDR2 SVGAGI come from the germline V gene (reference sequence). Trimming cost V 6 bases and J 2 bases; bases outside gene matches: 8. The CDR3 totals 15 residues. The CDR3 DNA is TGTGCCAGCAGACCTCCACAGGGGGAAAACACTGAAGCTTTCTTT. This codes for CASRPPQGENTEAFF.

This clonotype has just a few counts. J is TRBJ2-5 and V is TRBV12-3 or TRBV12-4, with D tentatively TRBD2 (7 bases). This CDR3 comprises 14 residues. The V and J ends lost 7 bases and 4 bases respectively, with 16 bases between them. The CDR3 nucleotides are TGTGCCAGCAAGGAGGGGGGGGGCCCAGAGACCCAGTACTTC. Translation gives CASKEGGGPETQYF.

This clonotype showed up many times. The chain is built from TRBV5-1 and TRBJ1-1; D may be TRBD1 (5 bases). The CDR3 contains 16 residues. Deletions cut 0 bases from V and 2 bases from J, with 14 bases between. Germline CDR1 SGHRS, CDR2 YFSETQ. CDR3 coding DNA: TGCGCCAGCAGCTTGGCCATGGGGGTGTTTAACACTGAAGCTTTCTTT. This gives the protein CASSLAMGVFNTEAFF.

CDR3 bases: TGTGCCAGCTCCCTTTCACCGGGGTCAGTACAGACCCAGTACTTC. As protein: CASSLSPGSVQTQYF. The chain couples TRBV18 to TRBJ2-5, with D possibly being TRBD2 (5 bases). CDR1 KGHSH and CDR2 LQKENI come from the germline V gene. V was pared by 6 bases and J by 6 bases, with 20 bases between. The CDR3 extends over 15 amino acids.

This clonotype has more than one count but fewer than ten. The J gene is TRBJ2-1, the V gene TRBV7-6, with D possibly being TRBD1 or TRBD2 (5 bases each). Germline lookup yields CDR1 SGHVS and CDR2 FNYEAQ. Trimming took off 5 bases at V and 3 bases at J, with 14 bases between the two ends. The length of the CDR3 is 15 residues. The DNA for the CDR3 is TGTGCCAGCAGCCCCTCGGGACGGGTCTACAATGAGCAGTTCTTC. As protein: CASSPSGRVYNEQFF.